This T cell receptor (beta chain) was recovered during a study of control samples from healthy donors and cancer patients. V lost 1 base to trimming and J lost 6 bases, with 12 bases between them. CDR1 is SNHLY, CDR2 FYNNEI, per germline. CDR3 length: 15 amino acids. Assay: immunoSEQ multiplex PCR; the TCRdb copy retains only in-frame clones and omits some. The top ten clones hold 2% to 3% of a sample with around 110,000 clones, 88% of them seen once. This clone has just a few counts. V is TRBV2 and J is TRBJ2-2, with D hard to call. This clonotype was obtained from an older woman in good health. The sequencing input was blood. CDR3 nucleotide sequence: TGTGCCAGCAGTGAAGTCCCGTATGAGGCCGGGGAGCTGTTTTTT. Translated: CASSEVPYEAGELFF.